The present TCR beta chain was sequenced within a study of cytomegalovirus exposure and HLA in healthy donors. Study results and limitations: In a later analysis, an Asian-associated ancestry cluster reportedly showed fewer N-insertions than the roughly 710-donor mean. Trimming of TCR beta V- and J-genes showed a link, identified in a later analysis, to a missense DCLRE1C variant.

Nominal health characterized the donors when sampled, though unrecorded immune exposures were likely. Comments on this clone: The antigen remains undetermined.

Germline lookup yields CDR1 MNHEY and CDR2 SVGAGI. With V trimmed by 2 bases and J by 8 bases, 5 bases remained unmatched. CDR3 size: 13 residues. The PCR made use of 60 Vbeta and 13 Jbeta primers. Generated by immunoSEQ multiplex PCR, the TCRdb table keeps only in-frame clones and is missing some. The table lists approximately 110,000 clones, roughly three fifths of them singletons. The sample taken for sequencing was PBMCs. The sequence was collected from a man aged 25 to 40 in good health and CMV-seropositive. J is TRBJ1-2 and V is TRBV6-5; 7 bases match TRBD1. The CDR3 sequence: CASSYARGNGYTF. DNA for the CDR3: TGTGCCAGCAGTTACGCCAGGGGGAACGGCTACACCTTC.